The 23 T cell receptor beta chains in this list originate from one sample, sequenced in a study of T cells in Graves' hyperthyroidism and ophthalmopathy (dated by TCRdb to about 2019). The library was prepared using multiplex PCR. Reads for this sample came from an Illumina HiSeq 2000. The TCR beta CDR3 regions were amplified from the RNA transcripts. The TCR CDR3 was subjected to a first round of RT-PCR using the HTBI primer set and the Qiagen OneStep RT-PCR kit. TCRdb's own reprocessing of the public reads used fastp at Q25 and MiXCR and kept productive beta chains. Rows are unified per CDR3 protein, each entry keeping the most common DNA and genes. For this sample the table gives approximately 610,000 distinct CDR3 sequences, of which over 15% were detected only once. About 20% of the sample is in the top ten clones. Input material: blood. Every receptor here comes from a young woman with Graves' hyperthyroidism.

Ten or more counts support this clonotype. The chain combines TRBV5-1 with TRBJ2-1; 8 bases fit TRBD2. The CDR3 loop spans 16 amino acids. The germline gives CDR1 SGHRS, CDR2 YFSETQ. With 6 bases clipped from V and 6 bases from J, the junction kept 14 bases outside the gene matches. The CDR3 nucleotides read TGCGCCAGCACCTACCGAGCGGGAGCACCGGGCAATGAGCAGTTCTTC. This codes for CASTYRAGAPGNEQFF.

The CDR3 is CASSQLYLSGKNTGELFF. The DNA of the CDR3 is TGCGCCAGCAGCCAATTATACCTTAGCGGGAAGAACACCGGGGAGCTGTTTTTT. The chain joins TRBV4-1 to TRBJ2-2; 8 bases agree with TRBD2. Per germline, CDR1 MGHRA and CDR2 YSYEKL. This CDR3 region has 18 residues. After removal of 2 bases from V and 1 base from J, the junction contained 9 bases not matched to a gene.

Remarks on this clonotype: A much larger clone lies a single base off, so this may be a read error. CDR3 coding DNA: TGTGCCAGCAGTCTCGTCACCCGACTTTGGGATACGCAGTATTTT. Protein product: CASSLVTRLWDTQYF. The chain carries TRBV12-3 or TRBV12-4 and TRBJ2-3, with no clear D. The CDR3 extends over 15 amino acids. Trimming shortened V by 5 bases and J by 6 bases, and 18 bases separated the two germline ends.

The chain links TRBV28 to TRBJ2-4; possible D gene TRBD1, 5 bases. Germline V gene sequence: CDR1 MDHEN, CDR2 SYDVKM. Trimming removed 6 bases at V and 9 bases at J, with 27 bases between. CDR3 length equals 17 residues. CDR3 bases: TGTGCCAGCAGCCAGGGCCCTTTTGCTCCCTCCAATGGCATTCAGTACTTC. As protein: CASSQGPFAPSNGIQYF. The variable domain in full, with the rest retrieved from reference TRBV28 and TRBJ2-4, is DVKVTQSSRYLVKRTGEKVFLECVQDMDHENMFWYRQDPGLGLRLIYFSYDVKMKEKGDIPEGYSVSREKKERFSLILESASTNQTSMYLCASSQGPFAPSNGIQYFGAGTRLSVL.

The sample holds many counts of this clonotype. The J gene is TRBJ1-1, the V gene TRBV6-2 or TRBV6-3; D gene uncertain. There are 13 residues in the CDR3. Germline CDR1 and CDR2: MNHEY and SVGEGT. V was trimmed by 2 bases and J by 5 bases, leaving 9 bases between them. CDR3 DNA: TGTGCCAGCAGTTACACCCGGGGAACTGAAGCTTTCTTT. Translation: CASSYTRGTEAFF.

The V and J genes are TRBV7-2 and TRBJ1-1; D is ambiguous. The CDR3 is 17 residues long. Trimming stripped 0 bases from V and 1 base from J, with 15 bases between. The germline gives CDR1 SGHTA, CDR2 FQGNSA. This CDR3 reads CASSLAVPSPRNTEAFF. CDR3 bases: TGTGCCAGCAGCTTAGCCGTTCCGTCACCCAGGAACACTGAAGCTTTCTTT. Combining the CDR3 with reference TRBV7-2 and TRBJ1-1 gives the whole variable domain GAGVSQSPSNKVTEKGKDVELRCDPISGHTALYWYRQSLGQGLEFLIYFQGNSAPDKSGLPSDRFSAERTGGSVSTLTIQRTQQEDSAVYLCASSLAVPSPRNTEAFFGQGTRLTVV.

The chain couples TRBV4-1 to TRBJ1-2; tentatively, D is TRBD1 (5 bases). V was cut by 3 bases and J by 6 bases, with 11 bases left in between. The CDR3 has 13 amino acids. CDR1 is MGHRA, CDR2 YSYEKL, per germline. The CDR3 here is CASSHPGLDGYTF. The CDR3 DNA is TGCGCCAGCAGCCACCCAGGGTTGGATGGCTACACCTTC.

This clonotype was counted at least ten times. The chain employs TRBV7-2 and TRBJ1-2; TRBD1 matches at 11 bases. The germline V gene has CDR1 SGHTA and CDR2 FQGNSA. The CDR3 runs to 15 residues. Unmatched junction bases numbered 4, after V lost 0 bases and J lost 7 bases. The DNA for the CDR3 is TGTGCCAGCAGCTTAGCTAGGACAGGGGGCCCTGGCTACACCTTC. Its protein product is CASSLARTGGPGYTF.

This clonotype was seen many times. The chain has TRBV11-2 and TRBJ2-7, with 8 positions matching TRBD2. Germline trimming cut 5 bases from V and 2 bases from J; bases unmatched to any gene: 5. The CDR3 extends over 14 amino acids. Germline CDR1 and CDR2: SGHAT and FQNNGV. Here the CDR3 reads CASSASGGPYEQYF. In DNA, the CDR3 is TGTGCCAGCAGCGCGAGCGGGGGCCCCTACGAGCAGTACTTC.

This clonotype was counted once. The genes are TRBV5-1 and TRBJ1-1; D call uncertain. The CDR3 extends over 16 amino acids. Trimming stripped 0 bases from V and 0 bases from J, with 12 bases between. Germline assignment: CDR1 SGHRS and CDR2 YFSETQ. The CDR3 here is CASSLGAGVMNTEAFF. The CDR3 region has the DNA TGCGCCAGCAGCTTGGGGGCAGGAGTCATGAACACTGAAGCTTTCTTT.

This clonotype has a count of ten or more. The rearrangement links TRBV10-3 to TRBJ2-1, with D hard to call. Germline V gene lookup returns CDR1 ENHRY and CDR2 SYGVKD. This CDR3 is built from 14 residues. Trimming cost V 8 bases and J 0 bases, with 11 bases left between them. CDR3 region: CAILSSSSYNEQFF. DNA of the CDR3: TGTGCCATCCTAAGCTCAAGCTCCTACAATGAGCAGTTCTTC.

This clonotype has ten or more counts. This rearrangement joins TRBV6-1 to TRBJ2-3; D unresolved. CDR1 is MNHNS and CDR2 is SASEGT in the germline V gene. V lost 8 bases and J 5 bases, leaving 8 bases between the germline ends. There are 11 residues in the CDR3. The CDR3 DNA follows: TGTGCCAGCGGACCGATAGATACGCAGTATTTT. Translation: CASGPIDTQYF.

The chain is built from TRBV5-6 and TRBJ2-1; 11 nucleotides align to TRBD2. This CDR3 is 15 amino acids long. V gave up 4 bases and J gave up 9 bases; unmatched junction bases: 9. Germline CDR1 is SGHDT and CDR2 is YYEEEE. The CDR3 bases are TGTGCCAGCAGCCAACGACTAGCGGGACCCCTTGAGCAGTTCTTC. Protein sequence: CASSQRLAGPLEQFF.

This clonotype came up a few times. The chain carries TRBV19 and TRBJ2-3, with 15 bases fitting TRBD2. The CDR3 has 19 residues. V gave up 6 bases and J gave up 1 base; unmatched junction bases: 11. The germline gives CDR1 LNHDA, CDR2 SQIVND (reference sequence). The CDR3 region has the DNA TGTGCCAGTAGCCGGACTAGCGGGGGGGCATTGGTTGGCACAGATACGCAGTATTTT. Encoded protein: CASSRTSGGALVGTDTQYF. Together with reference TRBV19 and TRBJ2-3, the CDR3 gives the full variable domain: DGGITQSPKYLFRKEGQNVTLSCEQNLNHDAMYWYRQDPGQGLRLIYYSQIVNDFQKGDIAEGYSVSREKKESFPLTVTSAQKNPTAFYLCASSRTSGGALVGTDTQYFGPGTRLTVL.

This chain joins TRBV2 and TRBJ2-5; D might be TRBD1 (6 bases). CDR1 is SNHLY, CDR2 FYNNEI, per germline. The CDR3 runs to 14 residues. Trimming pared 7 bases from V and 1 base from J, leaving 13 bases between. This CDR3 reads CASNSRTVQETQYF. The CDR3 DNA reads TGTGCCAGCAACTCACGGACAGTCCAAGAGACCCAGTACTTC.

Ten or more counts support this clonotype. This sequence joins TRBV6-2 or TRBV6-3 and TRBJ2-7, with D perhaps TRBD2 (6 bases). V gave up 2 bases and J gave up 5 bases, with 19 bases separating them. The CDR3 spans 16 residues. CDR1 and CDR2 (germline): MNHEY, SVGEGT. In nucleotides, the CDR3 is TGTGCCAGCAGTTACGAGAGCGGAGGGCGCGTCCACGAGCAGTACTTC. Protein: CASSYESGGRVHEQYF.

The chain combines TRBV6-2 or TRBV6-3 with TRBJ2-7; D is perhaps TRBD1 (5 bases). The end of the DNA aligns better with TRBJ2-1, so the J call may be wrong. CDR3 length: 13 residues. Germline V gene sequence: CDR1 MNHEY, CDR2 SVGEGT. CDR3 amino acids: CASSSFGAYEQFF. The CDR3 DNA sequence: TGTGCCAGCAGTTCATTTGGGGCCTACGAGCAGTTCTTC.

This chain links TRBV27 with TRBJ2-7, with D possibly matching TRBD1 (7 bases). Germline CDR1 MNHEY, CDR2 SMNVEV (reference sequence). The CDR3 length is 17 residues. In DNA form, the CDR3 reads TGTGTCTCCAGGAGGGTTATTAGTCGGACAGGCACCTACGAGCAGTACTTC. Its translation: CVSRRVISRTGTYEQYF.

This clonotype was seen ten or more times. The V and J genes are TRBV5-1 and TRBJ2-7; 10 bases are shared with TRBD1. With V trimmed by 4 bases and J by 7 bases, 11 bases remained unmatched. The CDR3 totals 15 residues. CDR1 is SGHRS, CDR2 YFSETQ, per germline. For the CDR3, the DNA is TGCGCCAGCAGCAACGAGGGGACAGGGGCGAGGGAGCAGTACTTC. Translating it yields CASSNEGTGAREQYF.

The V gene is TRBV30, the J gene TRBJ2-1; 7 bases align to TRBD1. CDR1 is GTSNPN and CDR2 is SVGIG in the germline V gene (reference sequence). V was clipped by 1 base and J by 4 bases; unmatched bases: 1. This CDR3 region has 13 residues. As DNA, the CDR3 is TGTGCCTGGAGTGGCAGGGGGTACAATGAGCAGTTCTTC. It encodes CAWSGRGYNEQFF.

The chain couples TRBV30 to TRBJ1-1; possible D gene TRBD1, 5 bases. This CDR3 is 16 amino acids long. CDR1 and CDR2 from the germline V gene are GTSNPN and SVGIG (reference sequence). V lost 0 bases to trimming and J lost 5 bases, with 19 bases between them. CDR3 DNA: TGTGCCTGGAGTGTAGCGGGGGATGTGGGGCGGACTGAAGCTTTCTTT. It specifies CAWSVAGDVGRTEAFF.

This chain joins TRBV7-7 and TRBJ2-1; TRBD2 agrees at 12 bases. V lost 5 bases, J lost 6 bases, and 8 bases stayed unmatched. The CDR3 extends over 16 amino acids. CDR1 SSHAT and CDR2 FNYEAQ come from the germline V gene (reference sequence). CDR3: CASSPIGLAGLNEQFF. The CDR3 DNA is TGTGCCAGCAGCCCAATCGGACTAGCGGGACTCAATGAGCAGTTCTTC.

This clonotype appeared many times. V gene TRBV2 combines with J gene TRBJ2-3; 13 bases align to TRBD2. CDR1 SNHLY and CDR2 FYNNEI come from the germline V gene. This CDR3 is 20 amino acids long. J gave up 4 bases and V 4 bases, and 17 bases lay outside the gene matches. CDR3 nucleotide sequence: TGTGCCAGCAGTGCGCCGGGACTAGCGGGAAGGAAACATAGCGCAGATACGCAGTATTTT. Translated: CASSAPGLAGRKHSADTQYF.